Each of the 2 T cell receptor beta chains below was sequenced from the same sample in a study of PD-L1 blockade in urothelial cancer. Time point of the sample: peripheral blood 6 weeks after treatment start. Libraries were prepared by immunoSEQ multiplex PCR; TCRdb keeps only in-frame clonotypes and omits some of them. There are about 29,000 clones in the sample; approximately 81% occur only once, and just under 3% lies in the top ten. Sequenced material: PBMCs, taken around atezolizumab (anti-PD-L1) treatment. The receptors derive from a man in his 70s with urothelial cancer.

This clone has a single count. V and J are TRBV5-1 and TRBJ1-1; the match to TRBD1 covers 12 bases. J lost 7 bases, V lost 2 bases, and 6 bases had no gene match. The CDR3 is 15 amino acids. Germline CDR1 is SGHRS and CDR2 is YFSETQ. CDR3 region: CASSFAGQGAGEAFF. CDR3 coding DNA: TGCGCCAGCAGCTTCGCGGGACAGGGGGCAGGTGAAGCTTTCTTT.

This rearrangement joins TRBV7-8 to TRBJ2-3, with D possibly TRBD2 on 5 matching bases. The V gene lost 5 bases and the J gene lost 1 base, with 16 bases spanning the gap. The CDR3 has 16 residues. The germline V gene encodes CDR1 SGHVS and CDR2 FQNEAQ. The CDR3 DNA reads as TGTGCCAGCAGCCTCCGAAGGGCGGGCGGCACAGATACGCAGTATTTT. Protein: CASSLRRAGGTDTQYF.